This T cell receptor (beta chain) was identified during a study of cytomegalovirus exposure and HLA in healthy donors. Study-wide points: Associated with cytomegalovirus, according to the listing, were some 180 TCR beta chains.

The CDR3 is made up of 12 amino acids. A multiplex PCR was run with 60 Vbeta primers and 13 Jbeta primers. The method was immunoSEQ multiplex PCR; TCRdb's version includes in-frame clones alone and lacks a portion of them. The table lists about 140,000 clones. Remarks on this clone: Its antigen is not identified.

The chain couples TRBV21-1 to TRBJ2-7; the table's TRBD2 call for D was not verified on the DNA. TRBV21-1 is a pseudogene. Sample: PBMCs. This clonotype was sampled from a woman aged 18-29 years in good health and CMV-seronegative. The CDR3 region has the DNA TGTGCCAGCAGCAAACCCCTCGGCGAGCAGTACTTC. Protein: CASSKPLGEQYF.